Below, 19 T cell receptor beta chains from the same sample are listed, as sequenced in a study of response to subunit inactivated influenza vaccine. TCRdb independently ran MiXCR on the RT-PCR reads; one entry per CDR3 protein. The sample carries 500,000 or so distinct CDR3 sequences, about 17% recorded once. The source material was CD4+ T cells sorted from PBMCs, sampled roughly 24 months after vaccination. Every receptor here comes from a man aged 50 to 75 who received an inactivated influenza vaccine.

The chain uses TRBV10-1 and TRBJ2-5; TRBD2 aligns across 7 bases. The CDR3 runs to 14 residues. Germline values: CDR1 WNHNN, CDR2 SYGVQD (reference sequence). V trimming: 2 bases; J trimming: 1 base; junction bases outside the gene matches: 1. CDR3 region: CASSEASGQETQYF. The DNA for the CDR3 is TGCGCCAGCAGTGAGGCTAGCGGCCAAGAGACCCAGTACTTC.

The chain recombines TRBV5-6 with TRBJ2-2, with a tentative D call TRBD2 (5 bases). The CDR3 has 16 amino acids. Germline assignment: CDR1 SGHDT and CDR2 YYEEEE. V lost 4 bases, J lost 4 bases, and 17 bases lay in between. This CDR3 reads CASSQVRTEGTGELFF. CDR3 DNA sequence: TGTGCCAGCAGCCAGGTCCGGACTGAGGGCACCGGGGAGCTGTTTTTT. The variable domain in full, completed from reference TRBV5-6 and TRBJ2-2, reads DAGVTQSPTHLIKTRGQQVTLRCSPKSGHDTVSWYQQALGQGPQFIFQYYEEEERQRGNFPDRFSGHQFPNYSSELNVNALLLGDSALYLCASSQVRTEGTGELFFGEGSRLTVL.

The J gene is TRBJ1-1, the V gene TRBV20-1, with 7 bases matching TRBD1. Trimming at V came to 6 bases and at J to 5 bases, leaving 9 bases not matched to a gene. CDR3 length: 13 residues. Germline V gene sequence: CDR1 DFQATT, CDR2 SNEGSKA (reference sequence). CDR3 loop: CSATTGPSTEAFF. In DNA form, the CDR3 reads TGCAGTGCCACGACAGGGCCCTCGACTGAAGCTTTCTTT.

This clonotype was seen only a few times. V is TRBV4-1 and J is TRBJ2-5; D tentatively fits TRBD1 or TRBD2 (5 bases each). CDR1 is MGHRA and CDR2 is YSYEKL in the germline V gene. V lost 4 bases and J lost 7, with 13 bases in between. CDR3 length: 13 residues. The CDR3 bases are TGCGCCAGCAGCCGAGAGGGGATGGGGACCCAGTACTTC. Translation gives CASSREGMGTQYF.

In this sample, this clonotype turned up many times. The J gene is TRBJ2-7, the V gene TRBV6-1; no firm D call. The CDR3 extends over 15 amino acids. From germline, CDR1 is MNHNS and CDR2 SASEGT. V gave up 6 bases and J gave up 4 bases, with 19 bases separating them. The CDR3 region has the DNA TGTGCCAGCAGCAGAATCTCCTTTACCGGATACGAGCAGTACTTC. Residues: CASSRISFTGYEQYF.

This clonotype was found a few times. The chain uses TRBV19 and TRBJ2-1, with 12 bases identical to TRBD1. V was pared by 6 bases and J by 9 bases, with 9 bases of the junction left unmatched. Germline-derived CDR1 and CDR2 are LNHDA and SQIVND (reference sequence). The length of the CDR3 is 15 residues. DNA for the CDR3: TGTGCCAGTAGAAAATTTGGGACAGGGGGCAGTGAGCAGTTCTTC. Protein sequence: CASRKFGTGGSEQFF.

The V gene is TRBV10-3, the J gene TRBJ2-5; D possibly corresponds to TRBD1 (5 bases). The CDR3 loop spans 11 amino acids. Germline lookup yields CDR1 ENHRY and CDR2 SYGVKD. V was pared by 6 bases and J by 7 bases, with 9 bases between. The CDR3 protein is CAISDQGTQYF. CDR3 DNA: TGTGCCATCAGCGATCAGGGGACCCAGTACTTC.

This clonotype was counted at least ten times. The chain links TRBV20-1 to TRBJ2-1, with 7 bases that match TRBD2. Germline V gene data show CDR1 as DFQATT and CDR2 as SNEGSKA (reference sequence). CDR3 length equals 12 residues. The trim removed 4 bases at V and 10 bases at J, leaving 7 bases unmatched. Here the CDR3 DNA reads TGCAGTGCTAAGCCGGGGGGTGGCGAGCAGTTCTTC. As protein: CSAKPGGGEQFF.

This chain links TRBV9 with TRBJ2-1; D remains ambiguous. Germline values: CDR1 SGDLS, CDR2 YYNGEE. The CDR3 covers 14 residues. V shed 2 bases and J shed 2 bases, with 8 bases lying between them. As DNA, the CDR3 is TGTGCCAGCAGCGTGGAAGCCCCCTACAATGAGCAGTTCTTC. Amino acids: CASSVEAPYNEQFF.

The CDR3 here is CASSERGHSGELFF. The CDR3 coding sequence is TGTGCCAGCAGTGAAAGGGGACATTCCGGGGAGCTGTTTTTT. The chain recombines TRBV2 with TRBJ2-2, with D perhaps matching TRBD1 (6 bases). Trimming pared 2 bases from V and 6 bases from J, leaving 10 bases between. The germline gives CDR1 SNHLY, CDR2 FYNNEI. The length of the CDR3 is 14 residues.

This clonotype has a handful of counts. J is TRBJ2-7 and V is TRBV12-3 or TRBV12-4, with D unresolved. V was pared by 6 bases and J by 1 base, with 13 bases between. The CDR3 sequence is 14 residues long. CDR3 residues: CASRTSLSSYEQYF. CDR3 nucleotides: TGTGCCAGCAGGACGAGCCTCTCTTCCTACGAGCAGTACTTC.

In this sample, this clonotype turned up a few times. The CDR3 loop reads CATSDPRASRGQGTMSSYNEQFF. The CDR3 DNA follows: TGTGCCACCAGTGATCCCAGGGCGAGTCGCGGGCAGGGAACAATGAGCTCCTACAATGAGCAGTTCTTC. The genes are TRBV24-1 and TRBJ2-1; D is perhaps TRBD1 or TRBD2 (5 bases each). V was pared by 3 bases and J by 0 bases, with 32 bases between. The CDR3 has 23 amino acids. CDR1 and CDR2 from the germline V gene are KGHDR and SFDVKD.

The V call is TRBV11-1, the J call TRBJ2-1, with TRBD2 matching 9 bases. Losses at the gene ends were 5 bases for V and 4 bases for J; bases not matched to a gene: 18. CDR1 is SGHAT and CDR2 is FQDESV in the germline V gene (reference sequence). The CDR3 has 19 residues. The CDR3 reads CASSPRPLRTSVGYNEQFF. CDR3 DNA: TGTGCCAGCAGCCCCCGGCCTCTTCGGACTAGCGTAGGGTACAATGAGCAGTTCTTC.

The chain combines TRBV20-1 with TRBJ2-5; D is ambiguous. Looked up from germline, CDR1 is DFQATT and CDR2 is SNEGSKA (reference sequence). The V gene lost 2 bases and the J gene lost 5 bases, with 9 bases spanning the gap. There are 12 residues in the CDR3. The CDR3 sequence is CSARWLVETQYF. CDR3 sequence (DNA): TGCAGTGCTAGATGGCTAGTCGAGACCCAGTACTTC.

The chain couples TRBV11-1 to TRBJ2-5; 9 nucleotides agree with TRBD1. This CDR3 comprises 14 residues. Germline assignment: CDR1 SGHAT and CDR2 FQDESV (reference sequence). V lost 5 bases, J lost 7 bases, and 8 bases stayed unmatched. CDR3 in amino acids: CASSPVSTGGTQYF. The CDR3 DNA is TGTGCCAGCAGCCCCGTGTCGACAGGGGGGACCCAGTACTTC.

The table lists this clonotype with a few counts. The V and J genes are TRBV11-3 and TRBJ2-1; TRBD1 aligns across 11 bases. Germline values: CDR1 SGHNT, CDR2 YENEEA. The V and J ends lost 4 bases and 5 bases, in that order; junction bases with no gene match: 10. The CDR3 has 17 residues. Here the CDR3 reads CASSSGTGGRKDNEQFF. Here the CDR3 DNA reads TGTGCCAGCAGCTCAGGGACAGGGGGACGTAAGGACAATGAGCAGTTCTTC.

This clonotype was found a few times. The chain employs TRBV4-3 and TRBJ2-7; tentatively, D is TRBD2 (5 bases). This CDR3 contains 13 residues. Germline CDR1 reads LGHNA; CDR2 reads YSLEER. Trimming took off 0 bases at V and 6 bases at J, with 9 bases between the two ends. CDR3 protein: CASSQDLRVEQYF. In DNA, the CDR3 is TGCGCCAGCAGCCAAGATTTGAGGGTCGAGCAGTACTTC.

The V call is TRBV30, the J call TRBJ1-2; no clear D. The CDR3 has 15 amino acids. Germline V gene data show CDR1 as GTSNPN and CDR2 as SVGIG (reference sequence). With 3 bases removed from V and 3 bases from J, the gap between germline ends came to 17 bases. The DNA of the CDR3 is TGTGCCTGGAGCGTAACCCCCGAGGGTGACTATGGCTACACCTTC. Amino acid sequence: CAWSVTPEGDYGYTF.

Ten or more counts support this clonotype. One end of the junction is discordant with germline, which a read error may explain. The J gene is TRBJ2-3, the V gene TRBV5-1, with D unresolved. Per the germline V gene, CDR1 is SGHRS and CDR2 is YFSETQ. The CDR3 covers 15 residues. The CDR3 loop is CASSLLGTSTDTQYF. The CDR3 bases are TGTGCCAGCAGCTTATTGGGCACCAGCACAGATACGCAGTATTTT.